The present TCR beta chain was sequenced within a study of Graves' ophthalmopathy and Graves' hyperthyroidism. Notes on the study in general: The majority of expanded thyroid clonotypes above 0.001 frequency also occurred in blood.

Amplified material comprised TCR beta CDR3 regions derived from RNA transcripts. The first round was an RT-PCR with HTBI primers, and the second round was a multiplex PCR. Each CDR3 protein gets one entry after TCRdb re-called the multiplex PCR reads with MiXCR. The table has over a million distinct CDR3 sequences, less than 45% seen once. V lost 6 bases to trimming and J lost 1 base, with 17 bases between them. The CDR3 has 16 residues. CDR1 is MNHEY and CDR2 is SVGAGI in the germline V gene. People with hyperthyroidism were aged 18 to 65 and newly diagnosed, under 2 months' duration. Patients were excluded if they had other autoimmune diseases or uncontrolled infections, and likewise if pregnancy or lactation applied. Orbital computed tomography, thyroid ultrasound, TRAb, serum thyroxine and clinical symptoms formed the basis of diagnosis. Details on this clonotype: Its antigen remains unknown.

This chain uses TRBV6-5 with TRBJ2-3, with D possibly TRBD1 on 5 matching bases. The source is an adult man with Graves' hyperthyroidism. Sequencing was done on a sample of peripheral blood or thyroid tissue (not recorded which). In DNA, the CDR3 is TGTGCCAGCAGACCCGAGGCAGGGTGGGGCACAGATACGCAGTATTTT. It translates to CASRPEAGWGTDTQYF.